This T cell receptor beta chain was captured by sequencing in a study of blood T cell repertoires in COVID-19. For the study at large: Nucleic acid was either cDNA or gDNA, and it came from T cells, B-cell-depleted T cells, or PBMCs.

Only in-frame clones appear in the TCRdb table, and some are missing; sequencing was by immunoSEQ multiplex PCR. Among 400,000 to 500,000 clones, roughly 90% were seen once, and the ten largest hold roughly 1.4%. Of note for this clone: Germline and junction disagree at one end, which may indicate a read error.

Participants in the exposed group had met a COVID-19 case in the 2 weeks before joining the study. Per the germline V gene, CDR1 is MDHEN and CDR2 is SYDVKM. The CDR3 has 13 residues. The TCR was taken from a woman younger than 35 who had been exposed to COVID-19. The gene calls are TRBV28 and TRBJ1-5; tentative D call: TRBD1 (5 bases). The sequencing sample was made of PBMCs or T cells enriched from blood (not recorded which). The CDR3 nucleotides read TGTGCCAGCAGTGACAGCCTGAATCAGTCCCAGCATTTT. Its protein product is CASSDSLNQSQHF. The full variable domain, rest sourced from reference TRBV28 and TRBJ1-5, is DVKVTQSSRYLVKRTGEKVFLECVQDMDHENMFWYRQDPGLGLRLIYFSYDVKMKEKGDIPEGYSVSREKKERFSLILESASTNQTSMYLCASSDSLNQSQHFGDGTRLSIL.